This T cell receptor beta chain was recovered during a study of cytomegalovirus exposure and HLA in healthy donors. The donors (healthy individuals) were bone marrow donors. PCR was performed using 60 Vbeta and 13 Jbeta primers. Here immunoSEQ multiplex PCR was the method, and the copy in TCRdb shows in-frame clones only, minus some. The sample shows under 250,000 clones, approximately 82% of them seen only once. Germline loops: CDR1 SGHTS, CDR2 YDEGEE. This CDR3 has 14 residues. The ends were cut back, 0 bases at V and 6 bases at J, with 12 bases in the middle. The chain joins TRBV5-8 to TRBJ2-5, with D possibly matching TRBD2 (5 bases). The specimen was PBMCs. The origin of this receptor is a man aged 18 to 30 in good health and CMV-seronegative. CDR3 protein: CASSLDPAGQTQYF. The CDR3 region has the DNA TGTGCCAGCAGCTTGGATCCGGCGGGCCAGACCCAGTACTTC.